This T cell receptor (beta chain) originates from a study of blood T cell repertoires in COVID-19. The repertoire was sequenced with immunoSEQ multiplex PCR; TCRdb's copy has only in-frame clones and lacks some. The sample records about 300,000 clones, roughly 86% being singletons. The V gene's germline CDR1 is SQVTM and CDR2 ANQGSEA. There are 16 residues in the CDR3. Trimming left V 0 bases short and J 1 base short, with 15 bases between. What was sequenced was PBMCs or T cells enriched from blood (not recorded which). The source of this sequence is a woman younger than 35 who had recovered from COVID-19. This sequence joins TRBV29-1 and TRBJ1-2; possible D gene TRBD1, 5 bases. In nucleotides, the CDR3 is TGCAGCGTTGAAGAGTCGGGCTGGGGCAGTAACTATGGCTACACCTTC. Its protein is CSVEESGWGSNYGYTF.